This is a list of T cell receptor beta chains from one sample in a study of beta chain bispecific antibodies for T cell cancers. TCRdb reanalysed the 5' RACE reads using MiXCR and keeps one entry per CDR3 protein. The table records some 17,000 distinct CDR3 sequences, approximately 2% of them present only once. Their antigen targets remain unknown. The sample consisted of healthy donor T cells cultured with leukemia cells. Receptors were obtained from a human donor in good health. Some clones in this sample may be carry-over from other donors' samples. Both conserved end residues are part of each CDR3.

cdr3_aa: CASSGGQGSETQYF
v_call: TRBV5-4

cdr3_aa: CASSDKEFYEQYF
v_call: TRBV7-9

cdr3_aa: CSASSRWSGGLNNEQFF
v_call: TRBV20-1

cdr3_aa: CASSRTGAGQPQHF
v_call: TRBV7-9

cdr3_aa: CASSLWTGGFDTQYF
v_call: TRBV5-1

cdr3_aa: CASSVGTGRLARDEQYF
v_call: TRBV5-1

cdr3_aa: CASSPGQGAGSNQPQHF
v_call: TRBV5-1

cdr3_aa: CASSINFGSEAFF
v_call: TRBV19

cdr3_aa: CASKGVGNTEAFF
v_call: TRBV6-1

cdr3_aa: CASRIRDEPTNYGYTF
v_call: TRBV2

cdr3_aa: CSARDLTGGIRTWGYTF
v_call: TRBV20-1

cdr3_aa: CASSTMTGTDTYEQYF
v_call: TRBV13

cdr3_aa: CASSLGTAPLHF
v_call: TRBV7-9

cdr3_aa: CASSISGGAYNEQFF
v_call: TRBV19

cdr3_aa: CASSDTSSYEQYF
v_call: TRBV18

cdr3_aa: CSATREGALGTEAFF
v_call: TRBV20-1

cdr3_aa: CANTLNAEAREAAETQYF
v_call: TRBV2

cdr3_aa: CASSLGVLTEAFF
v_call: TRBV5-6

cdr3_aa: CSPTSGGTYEQYF
v_call: TRBV20-1

cdr3_aa: CAISEESIRGAHEQYF
v_call: TRBV10-3